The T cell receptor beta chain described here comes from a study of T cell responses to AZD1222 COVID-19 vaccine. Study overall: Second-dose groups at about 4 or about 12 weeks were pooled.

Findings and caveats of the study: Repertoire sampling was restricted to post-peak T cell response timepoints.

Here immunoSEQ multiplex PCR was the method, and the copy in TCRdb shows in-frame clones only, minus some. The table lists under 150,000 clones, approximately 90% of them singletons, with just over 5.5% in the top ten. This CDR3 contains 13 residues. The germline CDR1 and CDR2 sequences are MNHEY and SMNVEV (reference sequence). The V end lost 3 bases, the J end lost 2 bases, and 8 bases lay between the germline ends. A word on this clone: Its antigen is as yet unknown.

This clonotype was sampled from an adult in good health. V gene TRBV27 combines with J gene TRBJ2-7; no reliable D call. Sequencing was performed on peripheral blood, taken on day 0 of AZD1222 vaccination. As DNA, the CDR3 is TGTGCCAGCAGTTTTGGGGATACCTACGAGCAGTACTTC. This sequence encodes CASSFGDTYEQYF.